One and the same sample provided the 22 T cell receptor beta chains below, sequenced in a study of shared clonotypes between healthy human individuals. Using immunoSEQ multiplex PCR, the repertoire was profiled, and TCRdb retains in-frame clones only, with some absent. The sample lists 2 million or so clones, roughly 96% occurring once. The sample was naive CD4+ T cells sorted from blood. Subset reported: CD45RA+ positively selected. The source is a man between 18 and 35 years old in good health.

V and J are TRBV15 and TRBJ1-6; possibly TRBD1 for D (5 bases). The CDR3 spans 16 residues. Trimming took 4 bases from V and 5 from J, leaving 15 bases between them. Germline values: CDR1 LNHNV, CDR2 YYDKDF (reference sequence). The CDR3 bases are TGTGCCACCAGCATCGGAGGACAAACCCATAATTCACCCCTCCACTTT. It specifies CATSIGGQTHNSPLHF.

This clone was counted a single time. Given the absence of the conserved phenylalanine or tryptophan at the CDR3 end, a read error is likely. The chain is built from TRBV7-2 and TRBJ1-1; D gene unclear. The germline CDR1 and CDR2 sequences are SGHTA and FQGNSA. The CDR3 extends over 13 amino acids. Trimming shortened V by 3 bases and J by 1 base, and 6 bases separated the two germline ends. The CDR3 reads CASSFRENTEAFS. The CDR3 bases are TGTGCCAGCAGCTTTCGGGAGAACACTGAAGCTTTCTCT.

Turning to this clone: With a much larger clone just one base away, this may be a read error. The CDR3 does not end in the conserved phenylalanine or tryptophan, so this is likely a read error. As DNA, the CDR3 is TGTGCCAGCAGCTTAGCACAGAGAAATTCACCCCTCCACTCT. Amino acids: CASSLAQRNSPLHS. The chain is built from TRBV11-2 and TRBJ1-6; D is uncertain. CDR3 length: 14 amino acids. V was trimmed by 1 base and J by 7 bases, leaving 8 bases between them. Germline CDR1 and CDR2: SGHAT and FQNNGV.

The chain is built from TRBV5-1 and TRBJ1-2; TRBD1 aligns across 9 bases. This CDR3 region has 14 residues. Unmatched junction bases numbered 5, after V lost 0 bases and J lost 8 bases. Germline-derived CDR1 and CDR2 are SGHRS and YFSETQ. This chain's CDR3 is CASSLGRTGDGYTF. The CDR3 region has the DNA TGCGCCAGCAGCTTGGGACGGACAGGGGACGGCTACACCTTC.

The chain is built from TRBV6-1 and TRBJ2-1, with a tentative D call TRBD1 (5 bases). The CDR3 extends over 15 amino acids. The V end lost 5 bases, the J end lost 1 base, and 12 bases lay between the germline ends. CDR1 and CDR2 from the germline V gene are MNHNS and SASEGT. The chain's CDR3 is CASSTQGGSYNEQFF. The CDR3 DNA follows: TGTGCCAGCAGTACCCAGGGCGGATCCTACAATGAGCAGTTCTTC.

This chain links TRBV5-6 with TRBJ1-2; weak D call: TRBD1 (6 bases). The CDR3 runs to 15 residues. The germline CDR1 and CDR2 sequences are SGHDT and YYEEEE. The V end was cut by 0 bases, the J end by 2 bases, with 11 bases between. Here the CDR3 DNA reads TGTGCCAGCAGCTTGGTCGGGGGGGCCAACTATGGCTACACCTTC. It is translated as CASSLVGGANYGYTF.

The chain couples TRBV6-5 to TRBJ1-1; D gene ambiguous. Trimming removed 5 bases from V and 5 bases from J, with 12 bases in between. The germline CDR1 and CDR2 sequences are MNHEY and SVGAGI. The CDR3 length is 13 residues. CDR3 in amino acids: CASSRREGTEAFF. CDR3 nucleotide sequence: TGTGCCAGCAGTAGGAGGGAAGGGACTGAAGCTTTCTTT.

This chain uses TRBV20-1 with TRBJ2-5; D remains unclear. The germline V gene has CDR1 DFQATT and CDR2 SNEGSKA (reference sequence). This CDR3 has 10 amino acids. V dropped 8 bases and J dropped 5 bases, with 9 bases sitting between them. The CDR3 nucleotides read TGCAGTATTTCTCATGAGACCCAGTACTTC. Encoded protein: CSISHETQYF.

The chain carries TRBV7-2 and TRBJ1-2, with D uncertain. Trimming took 5 bases from V and 1 from J, leaving 11 bases between them. The germline V gene has CDR1 SGHTA and CDR2 FQGNSA. The CDR3 is 14 amino acids. The CDR3 is CASSAGLSNYGYTF. The CDR3 DNA reads TGTGCCAGCAGCGCCGGACTGAGTAACTATGGCTACACCTTC.

The genes are TRBV10-1 and TRBJ2-2; 11 positions match TRBD1. The V and J ends lost 4 bases and 2 bases, in that order; junction bases with no gene match: 3. Germline V gives CDR1 WNHNN, CDR2 SYGVQD (reference sequence). This CDR3 comprises 16 residues. The CDR3 here is CASSGRTGGNTGELFF. CDR3 DNA: TGCGCCAGCAGTGGGCGGACAGGGGGCAACACCGGGGAGCTGTTTTTT.

About this clone itself: A junction boundary mismatches the germline segment, possibly from a read error. The chain carries TRBV6-5 and TRBJ2-7; 12 positions agree with TRBD2. Germline V gene sequence: CDR1 MNHEY, CDR2 SVGAGI. The CDR3 contains 15 residues. Written as DNA, the CDR3 is TGTGCCAGCAGGGCGGAATACGGGACTAGCGGGCCCTCAGCCTTC. As protein: CASRAEYGTSGPSAF.

This chain connects TRBV5-1 to TRBJ2-3; D is possibly TRBD1 (6 bases). Germline assignment: CDR1 SGHRS and CDR2 YFSETQ. CDR3 length equals 15 residues. V was clipped by 7 bases and J by 0 bases, with 15 bases between them. The CDR3 sequence is CASVTSGQSTDTQYF. The DNA for the CDR3 is TGCGCCAGCGTAACATCCGGACAGAGCACAGATACGCAGTATTTT.

The chain recombines TRBV19 with TRBJ1-3; no firm D call. Trimming shortened V by 5 bases and J by 0 bases, and 14 bases separated the two germline ends. Germline lookup yields CDR1 LNHDA and CDR2 SQIVND (reference sequence). The CDR3 totals 16 residues. CDR3 loop: CASSLETTSSGNTIYF. CDR3 in DNA: TGTGCCAGTAGTTTGGAGACAACCAGCTCTGGAAACACCATATATTTT. The variable domain in full, with the rest retrieved from reference TRBV19 and TRBJ1-3, is DGGITQSPKYLFRKEGQNVTLSCEQNLNHDAMYWYRQDPGQGLRLIYYSQIVNDFQKGDIAEGYSVSREKKESFPLTVTSAQKNPTAFYLCASSLETTSSGNTIYFGEGSWLTVV.

Worth noting for this clone: The sample holds other DNA sequences that translate to the same CDR3. This sequence joins TRBV19 and TRBJ2-7; D gene ambiguous. V dropped 3 bases and J dropped 1 base, with 7 bases sitting between them. The CDR3 is 13 amino acids. Germline V gene data show CDR1 as LNHDA and CDR2 as SQIVND (reference sequence). CDR3 DNA: TGTGCCAGTAGTATTGGCAGGTCCTACGAGCAGTACTTC. Its translation: CASSIGRSYEQYF. Complete variable domain (other parts from reference TRBV19 and TRBJ2-7): DGGITQSPKYLFRKEGQNVTLSCEQNLNHDAMYWYRQDPGQGLRLIYYSQIVNDFQKGDIAEGYSVSREKKESFPLTVTSAQKNPTAFYLCASSIGRSYEQYFGPGTRLTVT.

V usage is TRBV6-5 and J usage is TRBJ2-5, with 7 bases aligning to TRBD2. Trimming took 2 bases from V and 6 from J; bases not matched to a gene: 6. The CDR3 sequence is 14 residues long. The germline V gene encodes CDR1 MNHEY and CDR2 SVGAGI. The CDR3, as DNA: TGTGCCAGCAGTTACGGACTAGGAGGGCAGACCCAGTACTTC. Translation gives CASSYGLGGQTQYF.

The chain employs TRBV7-2 and TRBJ1-1; D may be TRBD1 (5 bases). CDR1 is SGHTA and CDR2 is FQGNSA in the germline V gene. This CDR3 spans 14 amino acids. Trimming left V 5 bases short and J 5 bases short, with 15 bases between. The CDR3 DNA reads TGTGCCAGCAGCCCCCGCAGGGAAACGACTGAAGCTTTCTTT. Translated: CASSPRRETTEAFF.

This clone occurred once. The chain employs TRBV5-6 and TRBJ2-1, with D hard to call. Germline assignment: CDR1 SGHDT and CDR2 YYEEEE. The CDR3 has 15 residues. V was pared by 0 bases and J by 4 bases, with 11 bases between. CDR3 amino acids: CASSLARAPYNEQFF. CDR3 nucleotides: TGTGCCAGCAGCTTGGCAAGAGCCCCGTACAATGAGCAGTTCTTC.

The chain recombines TRBV28 with TRBJ2-5, with TRBD1 matching 11 bases. This CDR3 has 15 amino acids. CDR1 and CDR2 from the germline V gene are MDHEN and SYDVKM. V lost 5 bases, J lost 5 bases, and 7 bases stayed unmatched. The CDR3 coding sequence is TGTGCCAGCAGTGCGGGACAGGGGGTTCAGGAGACCCAGTACTTC. As protein: CASSAGQGVQETQYF.

This clone is a singleton in its sample. The chain links TRBV4-2 to TRBJ2-7; 9 bases are a match to TRBD1. Losses at the gene ends were 0 bases for V and 1 base for J; bases not matched to a gene: 4. The CDR3 totals 16 residues. The germline gives CDR1 LGHNA, CDR2 YNFKEQ. The CDR3 protein is CASSQDRQGVSYEQYF. The CDR3 region has the DNA TGTGCCAGCAGCCAAGACCGACAGGGGGTATCCTACGAGCAGTACTTC.

V usage is TRBV5-4 and J usage is TRBJ1-1; D possibly corresponds to TRBD1 (5 bases). Trimming shortened V by 4 bases and J by 6 bases, and 19 bases separated the two germline ends. Germline assignment: CDR1 SGHNT and CDR2 YYREEE (reference sequence). The CDR3 is 15 residues long. The CDR3 bases are TGTGCCAGCAGCCCCCGGGGCAGCTTTATTTCTGAAGCTTTCTTT. Translated: CASSPRGSFISEAFF.

This clone was observed a single time. V is TRBV6-5 and J is TRBJ2-1; D is possibly TRBD1 or TRBD2 (5 bases each). V lost 5 bases to trimming and J lost 8 bases, with 19 bases between them. Germline V gene sequence: CDR1 MNHEY, CDR2 SVGAGI. The CDR3 runs to 15 residues. The CDR3 sequence: CASSIPGRTWDEQFF. DNA of the CDR3: TGTGCCAGCAGTATACCGGGACGGACTTGGGATGAGCAGTTCTTC.

This chain connects TRBV7-3 to TRBJ1-5; D unclear. The CDR3 is 13 amino acids. CDR1 and CDR2 (germline): SGHTA, FQGTGA. Trimming shortened V by 4 bases and J by 9 bases, and 13 bases separated the two germline ends. The CDR3 reads CASSWDQVRPQHF. The CDR3 bases are TGTGCCAGCAGCTGGGATCAGGTCCGGCCCCAGCATTTT.